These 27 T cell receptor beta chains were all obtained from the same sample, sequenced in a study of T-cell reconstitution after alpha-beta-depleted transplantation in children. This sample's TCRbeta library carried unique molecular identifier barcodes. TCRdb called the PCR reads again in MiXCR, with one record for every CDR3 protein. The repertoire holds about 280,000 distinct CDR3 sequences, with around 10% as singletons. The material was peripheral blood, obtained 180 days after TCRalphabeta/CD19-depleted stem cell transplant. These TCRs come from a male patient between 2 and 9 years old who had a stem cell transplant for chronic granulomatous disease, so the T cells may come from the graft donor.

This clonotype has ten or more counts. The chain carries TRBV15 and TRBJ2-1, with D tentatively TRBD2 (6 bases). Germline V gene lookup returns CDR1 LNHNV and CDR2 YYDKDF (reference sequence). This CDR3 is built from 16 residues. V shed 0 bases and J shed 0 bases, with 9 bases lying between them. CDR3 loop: CATSRDLADSYNEQFF. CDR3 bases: TGTGCCACCAGCAGAGATTTAGCGGACTCCTACAATGAGCAGTTCTTC.

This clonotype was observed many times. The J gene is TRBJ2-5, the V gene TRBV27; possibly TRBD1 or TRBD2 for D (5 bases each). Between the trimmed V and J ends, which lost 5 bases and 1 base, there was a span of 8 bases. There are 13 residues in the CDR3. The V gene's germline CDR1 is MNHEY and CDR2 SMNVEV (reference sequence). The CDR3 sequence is CASSVGTQETQYF. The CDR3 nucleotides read TGTGCCAGCAGTGTCGGGACCCAAGAGACCCAGTACTTC.

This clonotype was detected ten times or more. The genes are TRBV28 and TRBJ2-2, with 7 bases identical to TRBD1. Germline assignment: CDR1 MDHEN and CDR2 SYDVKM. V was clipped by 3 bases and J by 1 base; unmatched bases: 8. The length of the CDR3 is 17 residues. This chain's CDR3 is CASSFPPGGVNTGELFF. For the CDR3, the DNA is TGTGCCAGCAGTTTCCCGCCAGGGGGTGTGAACACCGGGGAGCTGTTTTTT.

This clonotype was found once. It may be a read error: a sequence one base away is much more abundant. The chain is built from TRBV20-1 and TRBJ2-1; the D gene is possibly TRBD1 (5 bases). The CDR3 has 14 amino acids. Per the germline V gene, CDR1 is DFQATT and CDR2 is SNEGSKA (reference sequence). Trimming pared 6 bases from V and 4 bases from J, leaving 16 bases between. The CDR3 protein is CSASFKGRYNEQFF. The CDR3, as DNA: TGCAGTGCAAGTTTTAAGGGGCGGTACAATGAGCAGTTCTTC.

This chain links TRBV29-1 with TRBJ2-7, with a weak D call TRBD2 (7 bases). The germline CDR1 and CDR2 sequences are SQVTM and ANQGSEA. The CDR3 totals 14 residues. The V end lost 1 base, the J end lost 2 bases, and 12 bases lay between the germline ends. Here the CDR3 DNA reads TGCAGCGTTGAAGGGACTAGGGGGGCCTACGAGCAGTACTTC. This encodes CSVEGTRGAYEQYF.

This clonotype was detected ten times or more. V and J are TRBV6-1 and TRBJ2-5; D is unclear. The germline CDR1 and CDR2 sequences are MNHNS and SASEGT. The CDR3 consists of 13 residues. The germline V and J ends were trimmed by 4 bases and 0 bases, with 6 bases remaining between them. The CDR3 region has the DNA TGTGCCAGCAGTGGGCCGTACCAAGAGACCCAGTACTTC. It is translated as CASSGPYQETQYF.

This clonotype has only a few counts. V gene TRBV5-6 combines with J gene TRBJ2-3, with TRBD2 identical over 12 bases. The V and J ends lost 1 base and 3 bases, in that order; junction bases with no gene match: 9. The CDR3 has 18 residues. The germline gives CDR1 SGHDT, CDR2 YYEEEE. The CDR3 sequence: CASSLLAGGLLRTDTQYF. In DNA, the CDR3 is TGTGCCAGCAGCTTGCTAGCGGGGGGGCTTCTGCGGACAGATACGCAGTATTTT.

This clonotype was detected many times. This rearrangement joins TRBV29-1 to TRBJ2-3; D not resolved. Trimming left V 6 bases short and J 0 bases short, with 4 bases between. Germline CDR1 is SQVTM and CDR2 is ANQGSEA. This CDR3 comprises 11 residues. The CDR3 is CSVDSTDTQYF. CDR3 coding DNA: TGCAGCGTCGACAGCACAGATACGCAGTATTTT.

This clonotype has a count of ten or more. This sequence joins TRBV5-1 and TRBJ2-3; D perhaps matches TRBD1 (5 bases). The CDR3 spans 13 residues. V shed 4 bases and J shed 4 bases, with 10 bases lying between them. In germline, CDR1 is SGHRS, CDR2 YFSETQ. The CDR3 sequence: CASSQGHADTQYF. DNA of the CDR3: TGCGCCAGCAGCCAAGGACACGCAGATACGCAGTATTTT.

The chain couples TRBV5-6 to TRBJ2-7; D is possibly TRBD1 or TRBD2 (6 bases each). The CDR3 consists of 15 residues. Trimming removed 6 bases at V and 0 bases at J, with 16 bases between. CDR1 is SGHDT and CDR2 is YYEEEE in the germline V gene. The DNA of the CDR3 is TGTGCCAGCACCATGGGGGGCAGGAGCTCCTACGAGCAGTACTTC. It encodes CASTMGGRSSYEQYF.

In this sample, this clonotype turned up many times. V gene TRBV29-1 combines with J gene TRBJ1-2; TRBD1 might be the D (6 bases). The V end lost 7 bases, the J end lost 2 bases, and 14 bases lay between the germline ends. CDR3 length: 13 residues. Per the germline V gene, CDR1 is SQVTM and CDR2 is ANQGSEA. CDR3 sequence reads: CSAKQGQNYGYTF. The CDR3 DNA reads TGCAGCGCAAAGCAGGGACAAAACTATGGCTACACCTTC.

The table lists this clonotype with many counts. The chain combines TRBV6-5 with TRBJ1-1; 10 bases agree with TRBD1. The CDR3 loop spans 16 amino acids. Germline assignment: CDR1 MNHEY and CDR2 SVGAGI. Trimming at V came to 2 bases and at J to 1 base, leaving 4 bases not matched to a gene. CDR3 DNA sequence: TGTGCCAGCAGTTACACAGACAGGGGGCGGAACACTGAAGCTTTCTTT. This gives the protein CASSYTDRGRNTEAFF.

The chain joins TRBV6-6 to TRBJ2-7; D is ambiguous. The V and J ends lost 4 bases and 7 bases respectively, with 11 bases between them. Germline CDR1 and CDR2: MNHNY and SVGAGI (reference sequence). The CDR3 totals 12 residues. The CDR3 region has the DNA TGTGCCAGCAGTTCCGGTGGGCTTGAGCAGTACTTC. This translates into CASSSGGLEQYF.

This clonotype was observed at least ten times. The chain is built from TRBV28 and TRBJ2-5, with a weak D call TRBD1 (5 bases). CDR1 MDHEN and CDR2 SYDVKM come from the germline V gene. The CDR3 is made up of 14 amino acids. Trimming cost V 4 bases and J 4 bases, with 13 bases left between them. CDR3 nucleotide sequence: TGTGCCAGCAGTTCTATCCAGGGTCGAGAGACCCAGTACTTC. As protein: CASSSIQGRETQYF.

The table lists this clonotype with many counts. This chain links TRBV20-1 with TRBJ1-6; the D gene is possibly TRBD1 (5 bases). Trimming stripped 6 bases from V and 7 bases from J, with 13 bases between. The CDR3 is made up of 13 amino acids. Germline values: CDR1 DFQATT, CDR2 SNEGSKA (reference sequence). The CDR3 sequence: CSALDRANSPLHF. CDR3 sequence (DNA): TGCAGTGCCCTAGACAGAGCGAATTCACCCCTCCACTTT.

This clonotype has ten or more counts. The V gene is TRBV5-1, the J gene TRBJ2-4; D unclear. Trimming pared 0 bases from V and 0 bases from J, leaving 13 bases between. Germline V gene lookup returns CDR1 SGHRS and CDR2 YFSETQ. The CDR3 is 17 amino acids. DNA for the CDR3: TGCGCCAGCAGCTTGGGTCACCTTCCGATAGCCAAAAACATTCAGTACTTC. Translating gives CASSLGHLPIAKNIQYF.

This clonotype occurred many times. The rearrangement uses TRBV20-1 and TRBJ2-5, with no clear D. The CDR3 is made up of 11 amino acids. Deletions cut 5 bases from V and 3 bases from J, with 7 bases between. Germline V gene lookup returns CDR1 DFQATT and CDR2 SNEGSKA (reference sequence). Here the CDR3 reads CSALREETQYF. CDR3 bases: TGCAGTGCTCTAAGGGAAGAGACCCAGTACTTC.

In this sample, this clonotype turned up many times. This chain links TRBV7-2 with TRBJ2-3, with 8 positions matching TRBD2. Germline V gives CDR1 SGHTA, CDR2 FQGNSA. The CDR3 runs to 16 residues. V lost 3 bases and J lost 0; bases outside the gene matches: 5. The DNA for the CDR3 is TGTGCCAGCAGCTTCCACCGACTAGCGAGCACAGATACGCAGTATTTT. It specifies CASSFHRLASTDTQYF.

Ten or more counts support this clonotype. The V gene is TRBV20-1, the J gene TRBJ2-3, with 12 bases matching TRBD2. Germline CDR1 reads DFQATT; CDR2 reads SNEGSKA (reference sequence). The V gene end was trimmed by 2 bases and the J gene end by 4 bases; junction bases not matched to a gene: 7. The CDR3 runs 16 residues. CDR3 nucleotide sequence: TGCAGTGCTAGACCGGGACTAGCGGGCTTCGCAGATACGCAGTATTTT. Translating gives CSARPGLAGFADTQYF.

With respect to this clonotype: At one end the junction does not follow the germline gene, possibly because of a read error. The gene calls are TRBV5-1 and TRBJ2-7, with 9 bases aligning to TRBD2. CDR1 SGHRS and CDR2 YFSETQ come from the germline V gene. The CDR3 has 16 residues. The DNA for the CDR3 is TGCGCCTGCAGCCCCGAGTTAGCGGGAGCCGCCTACGAGCAGTACTTC. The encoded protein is CACSPELAGAAYEQYF. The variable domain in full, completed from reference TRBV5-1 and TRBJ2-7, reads KAGVTQTPRYLIKTRGQQVTLSCSPISGHRSVSWYQQTPGQGLQFLFEYFSETQRNKGNFPGRFSGRQFSNSRSEMNVSTLELGDSALYLCACSPELAGAAYEQYFGPGTRLTVT.

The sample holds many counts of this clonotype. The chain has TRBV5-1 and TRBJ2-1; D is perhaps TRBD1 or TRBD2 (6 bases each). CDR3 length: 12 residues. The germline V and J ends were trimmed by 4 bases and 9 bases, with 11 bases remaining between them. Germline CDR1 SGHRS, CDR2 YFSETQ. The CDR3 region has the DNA TGCGCCAGCAGCAGGGGGGCGGGTGAGCAGTTCTTC. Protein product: CASSRGAGEQFF.

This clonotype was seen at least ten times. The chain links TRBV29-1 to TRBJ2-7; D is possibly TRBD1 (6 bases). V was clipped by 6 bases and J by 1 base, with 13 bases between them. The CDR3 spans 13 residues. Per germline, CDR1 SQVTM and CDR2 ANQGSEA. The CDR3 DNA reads TGCAGCGTCTTTACAGGGAAATCCTACGAGCAGTACTTC. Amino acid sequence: CSVFTGKSYEQYF.

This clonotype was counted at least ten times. In DNA, the CDR3 is TGTGCCAGCAGCCGTTTGGGCAAAAACATTCAGTACTTC. This translates into CASSRLGKNIQYF. The chain carries TRBV7-9 and TRBJ2-4; D unclear. Germline V gene data show CDR1 as SEHNR and CDR2 as FQNEAQ (reference sequence). The CDR3 length is 13 residues. V was cut by 5 bases and J by 3 bases, with 8 bases left in between.

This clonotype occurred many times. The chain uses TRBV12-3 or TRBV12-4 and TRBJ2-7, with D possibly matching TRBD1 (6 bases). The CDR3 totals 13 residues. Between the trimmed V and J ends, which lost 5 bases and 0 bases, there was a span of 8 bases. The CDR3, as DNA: TGTGCCAGCAGTCGGGACACCTCCTACGAGCAGTACTTC. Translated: CASSRDTSYEQYF.

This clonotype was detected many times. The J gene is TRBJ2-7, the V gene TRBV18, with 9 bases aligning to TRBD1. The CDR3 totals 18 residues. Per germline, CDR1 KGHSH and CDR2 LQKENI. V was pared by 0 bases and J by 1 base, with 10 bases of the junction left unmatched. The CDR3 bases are TGTGCCAGCTCACCACCGAAATTCGGGACAGGGCTTTCCTACGAGCAGTACTTC. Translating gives CASSPPKFGTGLSYEQYF.

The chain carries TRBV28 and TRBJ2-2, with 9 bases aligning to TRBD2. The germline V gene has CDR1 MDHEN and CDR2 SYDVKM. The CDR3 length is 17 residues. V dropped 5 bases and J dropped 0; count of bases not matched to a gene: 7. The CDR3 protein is CASSIPLAGANTGELFF. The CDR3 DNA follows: TGTGCCAGCAGTATTCCGTTAGCGGGAGCGAACACCGGGGAGCTGTTTTTT.

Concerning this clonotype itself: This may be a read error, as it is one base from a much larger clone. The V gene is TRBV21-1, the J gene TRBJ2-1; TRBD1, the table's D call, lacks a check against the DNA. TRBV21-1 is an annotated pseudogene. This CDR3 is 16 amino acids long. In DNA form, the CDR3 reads TGTGCCAGCAGCAAAGTGGGCGGGAGCTCCTACAATGAGCAGTCCTTC. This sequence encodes CASSKVGGSSYNEQSF.